These 21 T cell receptor beta chains came from one sample sequenced in a study of T cells in Graves' hyperthyroidism and ophthalmopathy. Template material for amplifying TCR beta CDR3 regions consisted of RNA transcripts. The primer set for the first-round RT-PCR of the TCR CDR3 was HTBI. TCRdb called the multiplex PCR reads again in MiXCR, with one record for every CDR3 protein. The sample contains 380,000 or so distinct CDR3 sequences, roughly 12% of which appear only once. Material for sequencing was blood. The receptors originated from a man between 25 and 39 years old with Graves' hyperthyroidism that later progressed to Graves' ophthalmopathy.

This clonotype was seen ten or more times. This chain connects TRBV11-2 to TRBJ1-5; D is uncertain. V lost 4 bases and J lost 0, with 10 bases in between. CDR1 is SGHAT and CDR2 is FQNNGV in the germline V gene. There are 15 residues in the CDR3. CDR3 protein: CASSSTTDSNQPQHF. Written as DNA, the CDR3 is TGTGCCAGCAGCTCAACGACGGATAGCAATCAGCCCCAGCATTTT.

A word on this clonotype: This may arise from a read error, as a much more abundant clone is one base away. The chain recombines TRBV7-9 with TRBJ1-1; possible D gene TRBD1, 6 bases. The V gene's germline CDR1 is SEHNR and CDR2 FQNEAQ (reference sequence). The CDR3 runs to 14 residues. The V gene lost 5 bases and the J gene lost 1 base, with 11 bases spanning the gap. This CDR3 reads CASSVTGPNTEAFF. The CDR3 DNA is TGTGCCAGCAGCGTGACAGGCCCGAACACTGAAGCTTTCTTT.

Ten or more counts support this clonotype. As DNA, the CDR3 is TGTGCCAGCAGTCCCGGTGTCGGGGGGGAAGCTAACTATGGCTACACCTTC. Translating it yields CASSPGVGGEANYGYTF. This chain uses TRBV6-1 with TRBJ1-2; D perhaps matches TRBD1 (5 bases). There are 17 residues in the CDR3. Looked up from germline, CDR1 is MNHNS and CDR2 is SASEGT. Trimming left V 5 bases short and J 0 bases short, with 19 bases between.

To note about this clonotype: The junction differs from germline at one of its ends, possibly a read error. The rearrangement joins TRBV5-1 to TRBJ2-5, with 7 nucleotides matching TRBD1. The CDR3 consists of 12 residues. CDR1 and CDR2 (germline): SGHRS, YFSETQ. The CDR3, as DNA: TGCGCCAGCAGCTTGCCCCGGGACAGATTACACTTC. Its protein product is CASSLPRDRLHF.

This clonotype was seen only a few times. The chain has TRBV6-6 and TRBJ2-1; 9 bases match TRBD2. CDR3 length: 16 residues. The trim removed 0 bases at V and 8 bases at J, leaving 8 bases unmatched. CDR1 and CDR2 (germline): MNHNY, SVGAGI (reference sequence). The CDR3, as DNA: TGTGCCAGCAGTTACTCCCGCGGGGGGGCCGGCGATGAGCAGTTCTTC. Its translation: CASSYSRGGAGDEQFF.

This clonotype was recorded many times. The rearrangement links TRBV30 to TRBJ1-2; D is ambiguous. Germline V lookup: CDR1 GTSNPN, CDR2 SVGIG (reference sequence). This CDR3 has 13 amino acids. Trimming removed 4 bases at V and 5 bases at J, with 14 bases between. CDR3 loop: CAWMGSGSYGYTF. CDR3 sequence (DNA): TGTGCCTGGATGGGCAGTGGAAGTTATGGCTACACCTTC.

This clonotype was seen many times. The chain has TRBV6-6 and TRBJ2-5, with TRBD2 matching over 14 bases. The V and J ends lost 0 bases and 4 bases, in that order; junction bases with no gene match: 1. CDR1 MNHNY and CDR2 SVGAGI come from the germline V gene (reference sequence). The CDR3 covers 16 residues. CDR3 DNA sequence: TGTGCCAGCAGTTACTCGACTAGCGGGGGGGCAGAGACCCAGTACTTC. Encoded protein: CASSYSTSGGAETQYF.

The sample holds many counts of this clonotype. V and J are TRBV12-3 or TRBV12-4 and TRBJ2-1, with D unresolved. The CDR3 has 13 amino acids. V was cut by 6 bases and J by 5 bases, with 11 bases left in between. The CDR3 DNA follows: TGTGCCAGCAGCCCCCGTCCCGACAATGAGCAGTTCTTC. Translating it yields CASSPRPDNEQFF.

The sample holds many counts of this clonotype. This chain joins TRBV15 and TRBJ2-1, with TRBD2 matching 9 bases. Losses at the gene ends were 3 bases for V and 6 bases for J; bases not matched to a gene: 6. Germline V lookup: CDR1 LNHNV, CDR2 YYDKDF (reference sequence). This CDR3 has 15 residues. As DNA, the CDR3 is TGTGCCACCAGCAGTTTGCTAGCGGGGACCAATGAGCAGTTCTTC. This codes for CATSSLLAGTNEQFF.

Regarding this clonotype: A much larger clone sits a single nucleotide away, making a read error possible. The chain is built from TRBV12-3 or TRBV12-4 and TRBJ1-2, with D unclear. CDR3 length: 12 residues. The DNA of the CDR3 is TGTACCAGCAGCCCTGATCTCTATGGCTACACCTTC. The encoded protein is CTSSPDLYGYTF.

This clonotype was detected ten times or more. The V and J genes are TRBV5-1 and TRBJ2-7, with 9 positions matching TRBD1. This CDR3 comprises 16 residues. Losses at the gene ends were 2 bases for V and 2 bases for J; bases not matched to a gene: 8. The germline gives CDR1 SGHRS, CDR2 YFSETQ. The chain's CDR3 is CASSFFPGQGAYEQYF. DNA for the CDR3: TGCGCCAGCAGCTTCTTCCCGGGACAGGGTGCCTACGAGCAGTACTTC.

This clonotype was observed many times. The chain combines TRBV12-3 or TRBV12-4 with TRBJ1-3; D is uncertain. V dropped 6 bases and J dropped 2 bases, with 11 bases sitting between them. This CDR3 spans 14 amino acids. As DNA, the CDR3 is TGTGCCAGCAGGACCAGTGCCGCTGGAAACACCATATATTTT. It encodes CASRTSAAGNTIYF.

V usage is TRBV7-3 and J usage is TRBJ2-5; 7 bases are a match to TRBD2. Trimming at V came to 5 bases and at J to 1 base, leaving 1 base not matched to a gene. The germline V gene has CDR1 SGHTA and CDR2 FQGTGA. The CDR3 length is 13 residues. The CDR3, as DNA: TGTGCCAGCAGCCGGGGGGTCCAAGAGACCCAGTACTTC. Its translation: CASSRGVQETQYF.

This clonotype was seen more than once but under ten times. The rearrangement uses TRBV9 and TRBJ1-5; 7 positions agree with TRBD1. This CDR3 has 15 amino acids. Germline assignment: CDR1 SGDLS and CDR2 YYNGEE. Losses at the gene ends were 0 bases for V and 4 bases for J; bases not matched to a gene: 4. The CDR3 loop is CASSVEAGGNQPQHF. DNA for the CDR3: TGTGCCAGCAGCGTAGAGGCAGGGGGAAATCAGCCCCAGCATTTT.

This chain connects TRBV9 to TRBJ2-7; TRBD1 matches at 7 bases. The CDR3 loop spans 14 amino acids. Germline-derived CDR1 and CDR2 are SGDLS and YYNGEE. The V gene end was trimmed by 2 bases and the J gene end by 1 base; junction bases not matched to a gene: 3. The CDR3 sequence is CASSVETGSYEQYF. CDR3 nucleotides: TGTGCCAGCAGCGTTGAGACAGGGTCCTACGAGCAGTACTTC.

The J gene is TRBJ2-1, the V gene TRBV6-9; D possibly uses TRBD1 or TRBD2 (5 bases each). CDR1 and CDR2 (germline): MNHGY, SVAAGI. Trimming stripped 3 bases from V and 3 bases from J, with 18 bases between. This CDR3 has 17 residues. This chain's CDR3 is CASSYGATADFYNEQFF. DNA of the CDR3: TGTGCCAGCAGTTACGGGGCGACAGCGGATTTCTACAATGAGCAGTTCTTC.

In its sample, this clonotype was seen many times. The chain couples TRBV6-1 to TRBJ1-4; D is possibly TRBD1 (5 bases). V was clipped by 8 bases and J by 7 bases, with 17 bases between them. The CDR3 totals 14 residues. Germline CDR1 and CDR2: MNHNS and SASEGT. The CDR3 bases are TGTGCCAGCGCATTCGGGACTGGGGTTGAAAAACTGTTTTTT. Translating gives CASAFGTGVEKLFF.

This clonotype occurred many times. The V gene is TRBV10-2, the J gene TRBJ2-7, with a weak D call TRBD2 (6 bases). Trimming cost V 6 bases and J 1 base, with 13 bases left between them. The CDR3 totals 14 residues. The germline V gene has CDR1 WSHSY and CDR2 SAAADI. CDR3 loop: CASRDPGESYEQYF. CDR3 nucleotides: TGCGCCAGCAGGGATCCGGGAGAGTCCTACGAGCAGTACTTC.

Turning to this clonotype: One base away lies a much larger clone, so this may be a sequencing read error. The chain links TRBV28 to TRBJ2-3; maybe TRBD2 (6 bases). The CDR3 contains 16 residues. In germline, CDR1 is MDHEN, CDR2 SYDVKM. Deletions cut 5 bases from V and 4 bases from J, with 19 bases between. CDR3 nucleotides: TGTGCCAGCAGTCCACCCTCTGCGGGGTCCGCAGATACGCAGTATTTT. This codes for CASSPPSAGSADTQYF.

In this sample, this clonotype turned up many times. The gene calls are TRBV20-1 and TRBJ2-3, with 9 bases that match TRBD2. Trimming cost V 5 bases and J 5 bases; bases outside gene matches: 8. The V gene's germline CDR1 is DFQATT and CDR2 SNEGSKA (reference sequence). The CDR3 spans 14 residues. CDR3 nucleotides: TGCAGTGCTCCTCGTAGCGGGGGTGTAGATACGCAGTATTTT. Residues: CSAPRSGGVDTQYF.

The chain combines TRBV3-1 with TRBJ2-5, with 12 positions matching TRBD2. Trimming cost V 4 bases and J 5 bases; bases outside gene matches: 5. Per the germline V gene, CDR1 is LGHDT and CDR2 is YNNKEL (reference sequence). The CDR3 covers 15 residues. DNA of the CDR3: TGTGCCAGCAGCCGGACTAGCGGGGTTGGTGAGACCCAGTACTTC. It yields the protein CASSRTSGVGETQYF.